Listed below are T cell receptor beta chains from one sample, sequenced in a study of shared clonotypes between healthy human individuals. Profiled with immunoSEQ multiplex PCR; TCRdb holds only in-frame clones, not every one. Seen here are hundreds of thousands of clones, less than 96% observed once, and the top ten hold about 0.057%. The sample taken for sequencing was naive CD4+ T cells sorted from blood. The source of these receptors is a woman aged 25-40 years in good health. CDR3s include the opening cysteine and the closing phenylalanine or tryptophan. The order of the fields is D gene, V gene, J gene, CDR3 protein, CDR3 DNA. A D gene is named only where the DNA matches it firmly.

D: -
V: TRBV10-3
J: TRBJ2-7
CDR3: CAISAPSNNEQYF
DNA: TGTGCCATCAGTGCCCCATCTAACAACGAGCAGTACTTC

D: -
V: TRBV19
J: TRBJ1-2
CDR3: CASSINSGADYHGYTF
DNA: TGTGCCAGTAGTATTAATTCGGGGGCTGATTATCATGGCTACACCTTC

D: TRBD1
V: TRBV25-1
J: TRBJ1-1
CDR3: CASSESQGGTEAFF
DNA: TGTGCCAGCAGTGAATCACAGGGGGGCACTGAAGCTTTCTTT

D: -
V: TRBV14
J: TRBJ1-4
CDR3: CASSQVAGAGEKLFF
DNA: TGTGCCAGCAGCCAAGTGGCGGGGGCAGGAGAAAAACTGTTTTTT

D: -
V: TRBV19
J: TRBJ2-3
CDR3: CASSFPSRGTDTQYF
DNA: TGTGCCAGTAGTTTCCCCTCACGGGGCACAGATACGCAGTATTTT

D: -
V: TRBV14
J: TRBJ2-5
CDR3: CASSTSLRTQYF
DNA: TGTGCCAGCAGCACTAGCCTGAGGACCCAGTACTTC

D: -
V: TRBV7-3
J: TRBJ1-1
CDR3: CASSLFEGTEAFF
DNA: TGTGCCAGCAGCCTCTTTGAAGGCACTGAAGCTTTCTTT

D: TRBD2
V: TRBV29-1
J: TRBJ2-3
CDR3: CSVVGASGRSADTQYF
DNA: TGCAGCGTTGTTGGGGCTAGCGGGAGGTCGGCGGATACGCAGTATTTT

D: TRBD2
V: TRBV19
J: TRBJ2-3
CDR3: CASRLLAGGTDTQYF
DNA: TGTGCCAGTAGGCTGCTAGCGGGAGGCACAGATACGCAGTATTTT

D: -
V: TRBV6-4
J: TRBJ1-1
CDR3: CASSDSGLRAFF
DNA: TGTGCCAGCAGTGACTCGGGGCTGAGAGCTTTCTTT

D: -
V: TRBV10-3
J: TRBJ2-7
CDR3: CAISELSGSSYEQYF
DNA: TGTGCCATCAGTGAGCTGTCAGGGAGCTCCTACGAGCAGTACTTC

D: TRBD1
V: TRBV9
J: TRBJ2-5
CDR3: CASSTRTGQETQYF
DNA: TGTGCCAGCAGCACTAGGACAGGGCAAGAGACCCAGTACTTC

D: TRBD1
V: TRBV4-1
J: TRBJ2-3
CDR3: CASSLPPGQGADTQYF
DNA: TGCGCCAGCAGCCTCCCGCCGGGCCAGGGGGCAGATACGCAGTATTTT

D: -
V: TRBV19
J: TRBJ1-2
CDR3: CASSPDISSYGYTF
DNA: TGTGCCAGTAGTCCGGACATAAGCAGCTATGGCTACACCTTC

D: -
V: TRBV6-4
J: TRBJ2-1
CDR3: CASSLASGDGAVEQFF
DNA: TGTGCCAGCAGCCTAGCTTCCGGGGATGGGGCGGTTGAGCAGTTCTTC

D: TRBD1
V: TRBV5-1
J: TRBJ1-2
CDR3: CASSSQGAYGYTF
DNA: TGCGCCAGCAGCTCCCAGGGGGCGTATGGCTACACCTTC

D: -
V: TRBV28
J: TRBJ2-7
CDR3: CASSSVARILREQYF
DNA: TGTGCCAGCAGTTCGGTCGCCCGGATACTACGCGAGCAGTACTTC

D: -
V: TRBV4-1
J: TRBJ1-2
CDR3: CASSQEGAGGGYTF
DNA: TGCGCCAGCAGCCAAGAGGGGGCTGGTGGTGGCTACACCTTC